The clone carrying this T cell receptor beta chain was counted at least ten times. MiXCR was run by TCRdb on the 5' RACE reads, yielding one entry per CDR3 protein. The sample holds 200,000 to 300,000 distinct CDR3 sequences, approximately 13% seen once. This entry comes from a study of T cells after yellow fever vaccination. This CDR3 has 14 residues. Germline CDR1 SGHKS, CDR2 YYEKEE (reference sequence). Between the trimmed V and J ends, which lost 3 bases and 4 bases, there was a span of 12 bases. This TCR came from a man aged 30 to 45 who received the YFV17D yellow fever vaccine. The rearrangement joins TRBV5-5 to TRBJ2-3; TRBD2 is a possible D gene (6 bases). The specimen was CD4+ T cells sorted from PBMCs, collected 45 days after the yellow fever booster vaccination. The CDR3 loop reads CASSWTGVPDTQYF. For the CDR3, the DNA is TGTGCCAGCAGCTGGACGGGGGTTCCAGATACGCAGTATTTT.